One and the same sample provided the 10 T cell receptor beta chains below, sequenced in a study of OX40 agonist ivuxolimab in advanced cancers. TCRdb's copy holds only in-frame clones and misses some; the assay was immunoSEQ multiplex PCR. The data contain more than 100,000 clones, 90% to 95% of them singletons. Sequencing used CD4+ or CD8+ T cells sorted from blood, obtained in a trial of the OX40 agonist ivuxolimab. These receptors originate from an adult with an advanced solid tumor such as melanoma, head and neck, liver or kidney cancer.

V gene TRBV4-3 combines with J gene TRBJ1-4, with D unclear. Trimming removed 0 bases from V and 2 bases from J, with 7 bases in between. The CDR3 sequence is 15 residues long. CDR1 is LGHNA, CDR2 YSLEER, per germline. The CDR3 DNA sequence: TGCGCCAGCAGCCAAGATCCGGGCACTAATGAAAAACTGTTTTTT. Translating it yields CASSQDPGTNEKLFF.

This clone was detected only once. J is TRBJ2-7 and V is TRBV5-1, with 11 positions matching TRBD1. With V trimmed by 3 bases and J by 4 bases, 3 bases remained unmatched. CDR3 length: 14 residues. Per germline, CDR1 SGHRS and CDR2 YFSETQ. In DNA, the CDR3 is TGCGCCAGCAGCTCCGGGACAGGGGGGTACGAGCAGTACTTC. It yields the protein CASSSGTGGYEQYF.

The chain joins TRBV18 to TRBJ1-1, with D maybe TRBD1 (5 bases). CDR1 and CDR2 (germline): KGHSH, LQKENI. This CDR3 has 18 amino acids. Trimming pared 5 bases from V and 6 bases from J, leaving 28 bases between. The CDR3 reads CASSSIVGVLNEQAEAFF. CDR3 sequence (DNA): TGTGCCAGCTCATCGATAGTGGGGGTCCTGAACGAACAGGCTGAAGCTTTCTTT.

Here the CDR3 reads CASMLGGSYNEQFF. In DNA, the CDR3 is TGTGCCAGCATGTTAGGCGGTTCCTACAATGAGCAGTTCTTC. The chain couples TRBV6-1 to TRBJ2-1; D uncertain. There are 14 residues in the CDR3. V was cut by 7 bases and J by 1 base, with 11 bases left in between. CDR1 is MNHNS, CDR2 SASEGT, per germline.

The chain carries TRBV28 and TRBJ2-2; 10 nucleotides line up with TRBD2. Germline V CDR1 and CDR2: MDHEN, SYDVKM. This CDR3 spans 16 amino acids. Trimming cost V 2 bases and J 0 bases; bases outside gene matches: 0. CDR3 sequence reads: CASSLGLAANTGELFF. CDR3 nucleotides: TGTGCCAGCAGTTTAGGACTAGCGGCGAACACCGGGGAGCTGTTTTTT.

This rearrangement joins TRBV28 to TRBJ2-7; 12 bases map to TRBD1. This CDR3 spans 13 amino acids. Looked up from germline, CDR1 is MDHEN and CDR2 is SYDVKM. J gave up 2 bases and V 9 bases, and 2 bases lay outside the gene matches. CDR3 sequence: CASGTGGTYEQYF. As DNA, the CDR3 is TGTGCCAGTGGGACAGGGGGCACCTACGAGCAGTACTTC.

This clone has only a few counts. V is TRBV27 and J is TRBJ1-1, with TRBD1 identical over 9 bases. This CDR3 comprises 14 residues. Germline CDR1 is MNHEY and CDR2 is SMNVEV (reference sequence). J was trimmed by 4 bases and V by 4 bases; bases with no gene match: 4. CDR3 loop: CASSWDRVSTEAFF. The CDR3 bases are TGTGCCAGCAGTTGGGACAGGGTGAGCACTGAAGCTTTCTTT.

The chain combines TRBV5-1 with TRBJ2-1; 9 nucleotides match TRBD1. Trimming cost V 0 bases and J 9 bases; bases outside gene matches: 7. The CDR3 consists of 15 residues. Germline-derived CDR1 and CDR2 are SGHRS and YFSETQ. Written as DNA, the CDR3 is TGCGCCAGCAGCTTGGGGAGGACAGGGGACGGTGAGCAGTTCTTC. It codes for CASSLGRTGDGEQFF.

This clone was detected only a few times. This chain connects TRBV6-1 to TRBJ1-5; 9 nucleotides align to TRBD1. The junction had 7 bases not matched to a gene; V was cut back by 5 bases and J by 5 bases. CDR3 length: 15 residues. The germline CDR1 and CDR2 sequences are MNHNS and SASEGT. The chain's CDR3 is CASSLGTGRDQPQHF. CDR3 DNA: TGTGCCAGCAGTCTCGGGACAGGGAGGGATCAGCCCCAGCATTTT.

This rearrangement joins TRBV7-2 to TRBJ1-3; D is ambiguous. The V and J ends lost 5 bases and 1 base respectively, with 9 bases between them. Germline V lookup: CDR1 SGHTA, CDR2 FQGNSA. The CDR3 sequence is 14 residues long. The CDR3 DNA sequence: TGTGCCAGCAGCGGCGTTTTATCTGGAAACACCATATATTTT. Amino acid sequence: CASSGVLSGNTIYF.